The next 30 T cell receptor beta chains were all read from a single sample in a study of blood T cell repertoires in COVID-19. Assay used: immunoSEQ multiplex PCR; TCRdb lists only in-frame clones, some missing. The sample yields about 190,000 clones, more than 85% seen once. The sequencing input was peripheral blood. These receptors came from a man younger than 45 with acute or convalescent COVID-19.

The V and J genes are TRBV3-1 (or the pseudogene TRBV3-2) and TRBJ2-3; 8 bases agree with TRBD1. This CDR3 has 15 amino acids. Germline CDR1 is LGHDT and CDR2 is YNNKEL (reference sequence). Trimming at V came to 6 bases and at J to 6 bases, leaving 11 bases not matched to a gene. CDR3 in amino acids: CASRPGGRGPDTQYF. The CDR3 coding sequence is TGTGCCAGCAGACCGGGCGGCAGGGGGCCCGATACGCAGTATTTT.

This chain connects TRBV15 to TRBJ2-7; TRBD2 aligns across 11 bases. V shed 3 bases, J shed 4 bases, and the junction held 2 bases outside the gene matches. The CDR3 extends over 14 amino acids. Per the germline V gene, CDR1 is LNHNV and CDR2 is YYDKDF (reference sequence). DNA for the CDR3: TGTGCCACCAGCAGCCGGACTAGCGGGTACGAGCAGTACTTC. Translated: CATSSRTSGYEQYF. The variable domain in full, with the rest retrieved from reference TRBV15 and TRBJ2-7, is DAMVIQNPRYQVTQFGKPVTLSCSQTLNHNVMYWYQQKSSQAPKLLFHYYDKDFNNEADTPDNFQSRRPNTSFCFLDIRSPGLGDTAMYLCATSSRTSGYEQYFGPGTRLTVT.

The chain employs TRBV29-1 and TRBJ1-5; TRBD1 might be the D (5 bases). Germline V gene lookup returns CDR1 SQVTM and CDR2 ANQGSEA. Trimming stripped 4 bases from V and 0 bases from J, with 10 bases between. The CDR3 loop spans 14 amino acids. Here the CDR3 DNA reads TGCAGCGTTGCGCAGACAGATAGCAATCAGCCCCAGCATTTT. It is translated as CSVAQTDSNQPQHF. The full variable domain, in which reference TRBV29-1 and TRBJ1-5 provide the parts outside the CDR3, is SAVISQKPSRDICQRGTSLTIQCQVDSQVTMMFWYRQQPGQSLTLIATANQGSEATYESGFVIDKFPISRPNLTFSTLTVSNMSPEDSSIYLCSVAQTDSNQPQHFGDGTRLSIL.

The J gene is TRBJ2-3, the V gene TRBV6-5; TRBD2 matches at 7 bases. Trimming at V came to 7 bases and at J to 6 bases, leaving 7 bases not matched to a gene. Germline lookup yields CDR1 MNHEY and CDR2 SVGAGI. The CDR3 runs 13 residues. CDR3 in DNA: TGTGCCAGCACACCAGGCGGGGGTGATACGCAGTATTTT. It specifies CASTPGGGDTQYF.

The J gene is TRBJ1-2, the V gene TRBV11-2; TRBD1 agrees at 12 bases. The V segment lost 1 base and the J segment 5 bases; nucleotides outside the gene matches: 11. Germline-derived CDR1 and CDR2 are SGHAT and FQNNGV. This CDR3 region has 18 residues. The CDR3 nucleotides read TGTGCCAGCAGCTTAGGATACGGGGACAGGGGGCTTAGATATGGCTACACCTTC. Protein product: CASSLGYGDRGLRYGYTF.

The chain links TRBV3-1 (or the pseudogene TRBV3-2) to TRBJ1-4; perhaps TRBD1 as D (6 bases). CDR1 LGHDT and CDR2 YNNKEL come from the germline V gene (reference sequence). Trimming took 1 base from V and 6 from J, leaving 9 bases between them. The CDR3 totals 14 residues. The CDR3 spells CASSQAGGHEKLFF. In nucleotides, the CDR3 is TGTGCCAGCAGCCAAGCTGGGGGCCATGAAAAACTGTTTTTT.

The genes are TRBV5-1 and TRBJ1-1, with TRBD1 matching over 9 bases. J lost 7 bases, V lost 1 base, and 8 bases had no gene match. There are 15 residues in the CDR3. Germline CDR1 SGHRS, CDR2 YFSETQ. The CDR3 DNA sequence: TGCGCCAGCAGCTTGCTCCCGGGACAGGGAGGTGAAGCTTTCTTT. Translating gives CASSLLPGQGGEAFF.

This clone was recorded only once. The genes are TRBV7-3 and TRBJ2-1, with 8 nucleotides matching TRBD2. V gave up 3 bases and J gave up 7 bases; unmatched junction bases: 5. This CDR3 contains 14 residues. Germline V gene lookup returns CDR1 SGHTA and CDR2 FQGTGA. The CDR3 here is CASSLIAGRNEQFF. In DNA form, the CDR3 reads TGTGCCAGCAGCTTGATAGCGGGGAGGAATGAGCAGTTCTTC.

The rearrangement joins TRBV11-3 to TRBJ2-1; 7 bases match TRBD2. The V gene's germline CDR1 is SGHNT and CDR2 YENEEA. V shed 1 base and J 4 bases; nucleotides not matched to a gene: 1. The CDR3 extends over 14 amino acids. In DNA form, the CDR3 reads TGTGCCAGCAGCTTAGCGGGGGGATACAATGAGCAGTTCTTC. Translating gives CASSLAGGYNEQFF.

The chain combines TRBV5-4 with TRBJ2-3; D may be TRBD2 (5 bases). The V end lost 4 bases, the J end lost 9 bases, and 12 bases lay between the germline ends. CDR1 and CDR2 (germline): SGHNT, YYREEE (reference sequence). CDR3 length: 12 residues. The CDR3 sequence is CASSPGMGTQYF. In nucleotides, the CDR3 is TGTGCCAGCAGCCCCGGGATGGGAACGCAGTATTTT.

This chain links TRBV10-3 with TRBJ2-5; D perhaps matches TRBD1 (5 bases). CDR1 and CDR2 (germline): ENHRY, SYGVKD. The CDR3 contains 13 residues. Trimming cost V 4 bases and J 4 bases, with 10 bases left between them. The CDR3 loop reads CAISGVTGETQYF. The DNA for the CDR3 is TGTGCCATCAGTGGGGTAACAGGAGAGACCCAGTACTTC.

The V and J genes are TRBV15 and TRBJ2-1, with D possibly TRBD1 on 6 matching bases. V shed 6 bases and J shed 5 bases, with 14 bases lying between them. In germline, CDR1 is LNHNV, CDR2 YYDKDF (reference sequence). CDR3 length: 14 residues. Written as DNA, the CDR3 is TGTGCCACCAGGAGCCCAGGGGCCAACAATGAGCAGTTCTTC. It codes for CATRSPGANNEQFF.

The chain uses TRBV6-5 and TRBJ1-1; 8 bases fit TRBD1. The CDR3 covers 10 residues. Germline assignment: CDR1 MNHEY and CDR2 SVGAGI. Trimming removed 9 bases from V and 10 bases from J; junction bases left unmatched: 4. CDR3: CARMGTGAFF. The CDR3, as DNA: TGTGCCAGAATGGGGACAGGAGCTTTCTTT.

In its sample, this clone was seen once. The rearrangement joins TRBV28 to TRBJ1-1; 7 bases fit TRBD1. The V gene's germline CDR1 is MDHEN and CDR2 SYDVKM. V shed 2 bases, J shed 10 bases, and the junction held 4 bases outside the gene matches. The CDR3 is made up of 12 amino acids. CDR3 coding DNA: TGTGCCAGCAGTTTAGGGTCAGGGGGAGCTTTCTTT. This translates into CASSLGSGGAFF.

As to this clone: The junction departs from germline at one end; a sequencing error may be responsible. V and J are TRBV6-5 and TRBJ2-5, with 8 bases fitting TRBD2. The CDR3 totals 14 residues. Looked up from germline, CDR1 is MNHEY and CDR2 is SVGAGI. CDR3 residues: CALGGGLLRETQYF. CDR3 nucleotides: TGCGCCCTCGGCGGGGGGCTACTCAGGGAGACCCAGTACTTC.

The genes are TRBV5-4 and TRBJ2-3; 11 bases match TRBD2. Germline V lookup: CDR1 SGHNT, CDR2 YYREEE (reference sequence). V shed 4 bases, J shed 1 base, and the junction held 11 bases outside the gene matches. This CDR3 comprises 18 residues. CDR3 residues: CASSPPGLAVVRTDTQYF. The CDR3 DNA reads as TGTGCCAGCAGCCCGCCGGGACTAGCGGTGGTCCGCACAGATACGCAGTATTTT.

The chain has TRBV4-1 and TRBJ2-5, with 9 bases aligning to TRBD2. This CDR3 spans 18 amino acids. The junction had 17 bases not matched to a gene; V was cut back by 4 bases and J by 5 bases. Germline V CDR1 and CDR2: MGHRA, YSYEKL. This CDR3 is CASSPRVVAGASVETQYF. In DNA, the CDR3 is TGCGCCAGCAGCCCCCGGGTGGTAGCGGGAGCGAGTGTTGAGACCCAGTACTTC.

This chain uses TRBV15 with TRBJ2-1; TRBD2 is a possible D gene (6 bases). Trimming removed 2 bases from V and 12 bases from J, with 11 bases in between. This CDR3 comprises 12 residues. Per germline, CDR1 LNHNV and CDR2 YYDKDF (reference sequence). The CDR3 DNA is TGTGCCACCAGCAGATTAGCGGTCGGGCAGTTCTTC. Its protein is CATSRLAVGQFF.

The gene calls are TRBV7-2 and TRBJ1-2; the D gene is possibly TRBD1 (5 bases). CDR1 is SGHTA and CDR2 is FQGNSA in the germline V gene. CDR3 size: 16 residues. The V and J ends lost 1 base and 4 bases respectively, with 16 bases between them. CDR3 sequence: CASSLGGRVLLYGYTF. The CDR3 DNA reads as TGTGCCAGCAGCTTAGGGGGCAGGGTACTGCTCTATGGCTACACCTTC.

This rearrangement joins TRBV3-1 (or the pseudogene TRBV3-2) to TRBJ1-1; no firm D call. Germline CDR1 and CDR2: LGHDT and YNNKEL (reference sequence). V was pared by 0 bases and J by 8 bases, with 13 bases between. The CDR3 loop spans 14 amino acids. This CDR3 reads CASSQDLSGSEAFF. The CDR3 region has the DNA TGTGCCAGCAGCCAAGATTTATCGGGGTCGGAAGCTTTCTTT.

The table lists this clone with a count of one. V gene TRBV18 combines with J gene TRBJ1-3; 8 nucleotides line up with TRBD1. Germline CDR1 and CDR2: KGHSH and LQKENI. J was trimmed by 4 bases and V by 3 bases; bases with no gene match: 8. This CDR3 is built from 16 residues. The CDR3 DNA sequence: TGTGCCAGCTCACCTCGGACAGGGCCAGGAGGAAACACCATATATTTT. Translating it yields CASSPRTGPGGNTIYF.

The V and J genes are TRBV19 and TRBJ2-7; D gene unclear. The V end lost 3 bases, the J end lost 0 bases, and 6 bases lay between the germline ends. The CDR3 contains 13 residues. Germline V gives CDR1 LNHDA, CDR2 SQIVND (reference sequence). The CDR3 coding sequence is TGTGCCAGTAGTATGGTAGTCTCCTACGAGCAGTACTTC. Its translation: CASSMVVSYEQYF.

This clone was seen only a few times. Here the CDR3 reads CSADRGAKLFF. The CDR3 coding sequence is TGCAGCGCCGACAGGGGGGCAAAACTGTTTTTT. This sequence joins TRBV29-1 and TRBJ1-4, with 9 bases aligning to TRBD1. The junction had 4 bases not matched to a gene; V was cut back by 7 bases and J by 10 bases. Germline V gives CDR1 SQVTM, CDR2 ANQGSEA. This CDR3 spans 11 amino acids.

The chain carries TRBV19 and TRBJ1-4; TRBD1 aligns across 10 bases. In germline, CDR1 is LNHDA, CDR2 SQIVND (reference sequence). The CDR3 consists of 16 residues. V shed 6 bases, J shed 8 bases, and the junction held 12 bases outside the gene matches. The CDR3 sequence: CASSGDRGVTKEKLFF. The CDR3 DNA reads TGTGCCAGTAGCGGGGACAGGGGCGTTACGAAGGAAAAACTGTTTTTT.

The chain combines TRBV6-6 with TRBJ1-2, with D uncertain. The CDR3 consists of 15 residues. V lost 0 bases, J lost 4 bases, and 12 bases lay in between. Germline CDR1 and CDR2: MNHNY and SVGAGI (reference sequence). The CDR3 reads CASSYSKGEGYGYTF. Written as DNA, the CDR3 is TGTGCCAGCAGTTACTCGAAGGGAGAGGGCTATGGCTACACCTTC.

This clone appeared once. A junction boundary mismatches the germline segment, possibly from a read error. The chain uses TRBV24-1 and TRBJ2-2, with 7 positions matching TRBD1. CDR3 length: 14 residues. Per the germline V gene, CDR1 is KGHDR and CDR2 is SFDVKD. The CDR3 is CATAEDRNAGELFF. The CDR3 DNA is TGTGCCACCGCGGAGGACAGGAACGCCGGGGAGCTGTTTTTT.

The count of this clone is one. The chain employs TRBV6-1 and TRBJ2-1; 9 bases line up with TRBD1. The V gene end was trimmed by 3 bases and the J gene end by 9 bases; junction bases not matched to a gene: 9. CDR3 size: 15 residues. The germline CDR1 and CDR2 sequences are MNHNS and SASEGT. The CDR3: CASSERGTGIGEQFF. The CDR3 region has the DNA TGTGCCAGCAGTGAGAGAGGGACAGGGATAGGTGAGCAGTTCTTC.

V gene TRBV5-5 combines with J gene TRBJ2-2; TRBD2 might be the D (5 bases). The CDR3 loop spans 17 amino acids. Trimming took off 4 bases at V and 7 bases at J, with 23 bases between the two ends. CDR1 is SGHKS and CDR2 is YYEKEE in the germline V gene (reference sequence). The CDR3 DNA follows: TGTGCCAGCAGCCCCACGGGATCTAATCCTTCTTTCGGGGAGCTGTTTTTT. It yields the protein CASSPTGSNPSFGELFF.

This chain joins TRBV9 and TRBJ2-1, with TRBD2 identical over 8 bases. CDR1 and CDR2 (germline): SGDLS, YYNGEE. The CDR3 contains 14 residues. The J segment lost 4 bases and the V segment lost 3 bases, leaving 3 bases of the junction unmatched. In DNA form, the CDR3 reads TGTGCCAGCAGCGATGGCGGGGGGTACAATGAGCAGTTCTTC. Encoded protein: CASSDGGGYNEQFF. Together with reference TRBV9 and TRBJ2-1, the CDR3 gives the full variable domain: DSGVTQTPKHLITATGQRVTLRCSPRSGDLSVYWYQQSLDQGLQFLIQYYNGEERAKGNILERFSAQQFPDLHSELNLSSLELGDSALYFCASSDGGGYNEQFFGPGTRLTVL.

The rearrangement uses TRBV9 and TRBJ1-2; 7 nucleotides align to TRBD1. Trimming cost V 4 bases and J 2 bases; bases outside gene matches: 8. CDR3 length: 15 residues. Germline V gene sequence: CDR1 SGDLS, CDR2 YYNGEE. The CDR3 spells CASSLSGTANYGYTF. CDR3 sequence (DNA): TGTGCCAGCAGCCTTAGTGGGACAGCGAACTATGGCTACACCTTC.